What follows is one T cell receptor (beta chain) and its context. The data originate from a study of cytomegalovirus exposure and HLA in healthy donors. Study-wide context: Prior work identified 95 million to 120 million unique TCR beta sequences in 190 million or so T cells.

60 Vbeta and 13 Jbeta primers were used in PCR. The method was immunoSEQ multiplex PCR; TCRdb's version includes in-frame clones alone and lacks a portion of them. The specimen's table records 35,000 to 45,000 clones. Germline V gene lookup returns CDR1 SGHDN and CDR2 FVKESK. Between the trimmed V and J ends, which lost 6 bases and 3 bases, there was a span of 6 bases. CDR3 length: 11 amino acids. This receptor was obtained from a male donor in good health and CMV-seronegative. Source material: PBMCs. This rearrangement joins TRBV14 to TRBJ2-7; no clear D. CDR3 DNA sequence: TGTGCCAGCAGTTTTAACTACGAGCAGTACTTC. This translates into CASSFNYEQYF.